These 30 T cell receptor beta chains were all obtained from the same sample, sequenced in a study of blood T cell repertoires in COVID-19 (TCRdb year 2020). Preparation of the library involved the immunoSEQ multiplex PCR assay. TCRdb's version of the immuneACCESS table is confined to in-frame rearrangements and falls short of the full clone set. An unresolved V gene accounts for under half of the shortfall where checked; the remainder is of unknown origin. Across this sample there are about 130,000 clones, with around 80% seen only once. The biggest ten clones account for more than 5% of the sample. Sequencing was performed on PBMCs or T cells enriched from blood (not recorded which). These receptors all stem from a woman in her fifties or sixties who had recovered from COVID-19.

The genes are TRBV5-1 and TRBJ2-3; no clear D gene. Germline CDR1 is SGHRS and CDR2 is YFSETQ. Trimming took 0 bases from V and 0 from J, leaving 5 bases between them. CDR3 size: 14 residues. The CDR3 DNA is TGCGCCAGCAGCTTGGACAGAAGCACAGATACGCAGTATTTT. As protein: CASSLDRSTDTQYF.

This clone was observed many times. The genes are TRBV23-1 and TRBJ1-6, with 8 bases identical to TRBD1. TRBV23-1 is identified as an open reading frame with a role that is uncertain. This CDR3 is built from 16 residues. Unmatched junction bases numbered 2, after V lost 2 bases and J lost 2 bases. CDR3: CASSQRRGPYNSPLHF. The DNA of the CDR3 is TGCGCCAGCAGTCAACGCAGGGGGCCCTATAATTCACCCCTCCACTTT.

V and J are TRBV29-1 and TRBJ1-4, with D possibly being TRBD1 (5 bases). In germline, CDR1 is SQVTM, CDR2 ANQGSEA. This CDR3 contains 15 residues. Trimming shortened V by 4 bases and J by 2 bases, and 14 bases separated the two germline ends. The chain's CDR3 is CSVGRGASTNEKLFF. DNA for the CDR3: TGCAGCGTTGGGAGGGGCGCGTCCACTAATGAAAAACTGTTTTTT.

V is TRBV5-4 and J is TRBJ2-3; 7 bases match TRBD1. Germline-derived CDR1 and CDR2 are SGHNT and YYREEE (reference sequence). The J segment lost 8 bases and the V segment lost 4 bases, leaving 13 bases of the junction unmatched. The CDR3 length is 15 residues. The CDR3 spells CASSPEGASRSTQYF. DNA of the CDR3: TGTGCCAGCAGCCCCGAGGGGGCCTCGCGTAGTACGCAGTATTTT.

In this sample, this clone turned up a few times. V usage is TRBV6-2 or TRBV6-3 and J usage is TRBJ1-1, with TRBD1 matching over 7 bases. The CDR3 runs 14 residues. Germline trimming cut 4 bases from V and 1 base from J; bases unmatched to any gene: 3. Germline values: CDR1 MNHEY, CDR2 SVGEGT. The chain's CDR3 is CASSWGQKNTEAFF. In nucleotides, the CDR3 is TGTGCCAGCAGTTGGGGACAGAAGAACACTGAAGCTTTCTTT.

In regard to this clone: The junction shows a germline mismatch at one end, possibly a read error. This chain connects TRBV20-1 to TRBJ1-5; D ambiguous. The length of the CDR3 is 11 residues. Germline-derived CDR1 and CDR2 are DFQATT and SNEGSKA (reference sequence). The DNA for the CDR3 is TGCAGTGCTAGAGATGGGGAGCCCCGGCATTTT. Translation: CSARDGEPRHF.

The rearrangement links TRBV2 to TRBJ1-1, with a weak D call TRBD1 (5 bases). V was shortened by 6 bases and J by 1 base, with 9 bases between the two germline ends. The germline V gene has CDR1 SNHLY and CDR2 FYNNEI. This CDR3 has 13 residues. The CDR3: CASRPTGNTEAFF. CDR3 in DNA: TGTGCCAGCAGACCCACAGGGAACACTGAAGCTTTCTTT.

The chain is built from TRBV2 and TRBJ1-1; 7 positions match TRBD1. The CDR3 totals 13 residues. The trim removed 7 bases at V and 1 base at J, leaving 3 bases unmatched. Germline assignment: CDR1 SNHLY and CDR2 FYNNEI. Here the CDR3 reads CASTDRENTEAFF. DNA for the CDR3: TGTGCCAGCACTGACAGGGAGAACACTGAAGCTTTCTTT.

The chain employs TRBV11-3 and TRBJ2-2; possibly TRBD2 for D (6 bases). This CDR3 region has 14 residues. Trimming cost V 5 bases and J 7 bases, with 14 bases left between them. In germline, CDR1 is SGHNT, CDR2 YENEEA. The CDR3 bases are TGTGCCAGCAGCCCTCGCGGGGACCACGGGGAGCTGTTTTTT. This sequence encodes CASSPRGDHGELFF.

This clone turned up a few times. The rearrangement links TRBV9 to TRBJ1-2; unclear D gene. Germline V gene lookup returns CDR1 SGDLS and CDR2 YYNGEE. This CDR3 has 17 amino acids. With 0 bases removed from V and 1 base from J, the gap between germline ends came to 16 bases. CDR3 protein: CASSVGEAYKLNYGYTF. The CDR3 nucleotides read TGTGCCAGCAGCGTAGGAGAAGCCTATAAACTTAACTATGGCTACACCTTC.

The V call is TRBV18, the J call TRBJ1-5; no firm D call. Trimming stripped 3 bases from V and 1 base from J, with 7 bases between. CDR3 length: 14 amino acids. Per germline, CDR1 KGHSH and CDR2 LQKENI. The CDR3 here is CASSPQLSNQPQHF. CDR3 sequence (DNA): TGTGCCAGCTCACCCCAGTTGAGCAATCAGCCCCAGCATTTT.

The V call is TRBV2, the J call TRBJ1-5; tentative D call: TRBD1 (6 bases). The V end was cut by 11 bases, the J end by 7 bases, with 18 bases between. The CDR3 contains 13 residues. From germline, CDR1 is SNHLY and CDR2 FYNNEI. As DNA, the CDR3 is TGTGCCTCTGCCCGGACAGTCGAGCAGCCCCAGCATTTT. This codes for CASARTVEQPQHF.

The J gene is TRBJ1-4, the V gene TRBV4-2, with 9 bases that match TRBD1. Germline V CDR1 and CDR2: LGHNA, YNFKEQ. V was pared by 0 bases and J by 8 bases, with 7 bases of the junction left unmatched. The CDR3 sequence is 16 residues long. The CDR3 DNA follows: TGTGCCAGCAGCCAAGACGTACAGGGGGCGCCCGAAAAACTGTTTTTT. This translates into CASSQDVQGAPEKLFF.

The chain carries TRBV19 and TRBJ2-5; no reliable D call. Germline assignment: CDR1 LNHDA and CDR2 SQIVND (reference sequence). V lost 5 bases, J lost 4 bases, and 17 bases lay in between. There are 15 residues in the CDR3. The DNA for the CDR3 is TGTGCCAGTAGTCCTAGTGTGGGTAGCTTAGAGACCCAGTACTTC. Protein: CASSPSVGSLETQYF.

This clone was seen more than once but under ten times. This sequence joins TRBV5-1 and TRBJ1-5; D is perhaps TRBD1 (6 bases). V gave up 3 bases and J gave up 6 bases, with 13 bases separating them. The CDR3 contains 14 residues. The germline gives CDR1 SGHRS, CDR2 YFSETQ. The DNA for the CDR3 is TGCGCCAGCAGCTCGGGACATTTGGGTCAGCCCCAGCATTTT. It is translated as CASSSGHLGQPQHF.

The chain carries TRBV4-1 and TRBJ1-3; 9 nucleotides agree with TRBD1. V shed 4 bases, J shed 8 bases, and the junction held 6 bases outside the gene matches. The germline V gene has CDR1 MGHRA and CDR2 YSYEKL. This CDR3 has 14 residues. Here the CDR3 DNA reads TGCGCCAGCAGCCCACAGGGGACAGGGTACACCATATATTTT. It specifies CASSPQGTGYTIYF.

The chain couples TRBV11-1 to TRBJ1-1; D gene uncertain. The CDR3 has 13 residues. The V gene lost 5 bases and the J gene lost 6 bases, with 13 bases spanning the gap. CDR1 SGHAT and CDR2 FQDESV come from the germline V gene (reference sequence). Here the CDR3 reads CASSPTSGSEAFF. The DNA for the CDR3 is TGTGCCAGCAGCCCTACGTCGGGGTCTGAAGCTTTCTTT.

The chain uses TRBV24-1 and TRBJ2-5; possible D gene TRBD1, 6 bases. Germline assignment: CDR1 KGHDR and CDR2 SFDVKD. V lost 4 bases to trimming and J lost 2 bases, with 7 bases between them. CDR3 size: 13 residues. CDR3 amino acids: CATSERGQETQYF. The CDR3 coding sequence is TGTGCCACCAGTGAAAGGGGGCAAGAGACCCAGTACTTC.

This clone was picked up a small number of times. The rearrangement uses TRBV3-1 (or the pseudogene TRBV3-2) and TRBJ2-7; tentatively, D is TRBD1 (6 bases). Trimming removed 3 bases at V and 3 bases at J, with 12 bases between. Per the germline V gene, CDR1 is LGHDT and CDR2 is YNNKEL (reference sequence). This CDR3 has 14 amino acids. The CDR3 region has the DNA TGTGCCAGCAGCCAGAGGACAGACAACTACGAGCAGTACTTC. It yields the protein CASSQRTDNYEQYF.

This clone was observed a handful of times. The rearrangement uses TRBV19 and TRBJ2-3, with 11 bases lining up with TRBD2. The V gene end was trimmed by 3 bases and the J gene end by 5 bases; junction bases not matched to a gene: 7. In germline, CDR1 is LNHDA, CDR2 SQIVND (reference sequence). The CDR3 extends over 16 amino acids. CDR3 loop: CASSIPSGGPQDTQYF. The CDR3 coding sequence is TGTGCCAGTAGTATCCCTAGCGGGGGGCCCCAAGATACGCAGTATTTT.

V gene TRBV6-7 combines with J gene TRBJ2-1, with 13 bases identical to TRBD2. TRBV6-7 is sorted into the ORF group, with uncertain function. J lost 3 bases, V lost 8 bases, and 7 bases had no gene match. This CDR3 is 16 amino acids long. CDR3 nucleotides: TGTGCCAGCCCCTTAGGGACTAGCGGGGTCTACAATGAGCAGTTCTTC. The encoded protein is CASPLGTSGVYNEQFF.

The V and J genes are TRBV19 and TRBJ2-6; 8 positions agree with TRBD1. The germline gives CDR1 LNHDA, CDR2 SQIVND (reference sequence). V was pared by 8 bases and J by 0 bases, with 9 bases of the junction left unmatched. This CDR3 is built from 17 residues. Written as DNA, the CDR3 is TGTGCCAGTTCATTGGGGACAGGAATCTCTGGGGCCAACGTCCTGACTTTC. Translated, it gives CASSLGTGISGANVLTF. Together with reference TRBV19 and TRBJ2-6, the CDR3 gives the full variable domain: DGGITQSPKYLFRKEGQNVTLSCEQNLNHDAMYWYRQDPGQGLRLIYYSQIVNDFQKGDIAEGYSVSREKKESFPLTVTSAQKNPTAFYLCASSLGTGISGANVLTFGAGSRLTVL.

This clone showed up just a few times. The chain recombines TRBV7-9 with TRBJ1-2; TRBD1 matches 7 bases. This CDR3 spans 14 amino acids. J was trimmed by 6 bases and V by 5 bases; bases with no gene match: 9. From germline, CDR1 is SEHNR and CDR2 FQNEAQ (reference sequence). This CDR3 reads CASSPKTGNNGYTF. CDR3 DNA sequence: TGTGCCAGCAGCCCGAAGACAGGGAATAATGGCTACACCTTC. The variable domain in full, with the rest retrieved from reference TRBV7-9 and TRBJ1-2, is DTGVSQNPRHKITKRGQNVTFRCDPISEHNRLYWYRQTLGQGPEFLTYFQNEAQLEKSRLLSDRFSAERPKGSFSTLEIQRTEQGDSAMYLCASSPKTGNNGYTFGSGTRLTVV.

The V and J genes are TRBV5-4 and TRBJ1-3; D uncertain. CDR1 is SGHNT, CDR2 YYREEE, per germline (reference sequence). The V end was cut by 4 bases, the J end by 0 bases, with 8 bases between. The CDR3 totals 14 residues. The CDR3 reads CASSPGLSGNTIYF. The CDR3 bases are TGTGCCAGCAGCCCTGGGCTCTCTGGAAACACCATATATTTT. Together with reference TRBV5-4 and TRBJ1-3, the CDR3 gives the full variable domain: ETGVTQSPTHLIKTRGQQVTLRCSSQSGHNTVSWYQQALGQGPQFIFQYYREEENGRGNFPPRFSGLQFPNYSSELNVNALELDDSALYLCASSPGLSGNTIYFGEGSWLTVV.

The chain carries TRBV5-8 and TRBJ1-3; tentative D call: TRBD1 (6 bases). The ends were cut back, 3 bases at V and 0 bases at J, with 10 bases in the middle. The CDR3 has 15 residues. CDR1 SGHTS and CDR2 YDEGEE come from the germline V gene. Here the CDR3 DNA reads TGTGCCAGCAGCTGGGACAAGACCTCTGGAAACACCATATATTTT. As protein: CASSWDKTSGNTIYF.

This clone was seen more than once but under ten times. At one boundary the junction diverges from the germline segment, which might be a read error. This chain connects TRBV5-8 to TRBJ1-2; D unclear. Germline CDR1 is SGHTS and CDR2 is YDEGEE. There are 10 residues in the CDR3. CDR3 loop: CASSFPGADF. The CDR3 nucleotides read TGTGCCAGCAGCTTCCCAGGTGCTGACTTC.

The genes are TRBV24-1 and TRBJ2-3; possible D gene TRBD2, 5 bases. The V and J ends lost 3 bases and 8 bases respectively, with 5 bases between them. The CDR3 loop spans 11 amino acids. Germline CDR1 reads KGHDR; CDR2 reads SFDVKD. The CDR3: CATSDAGTQYF. The CDR3 DNA sequence: TGTGCCACCAGTGATGCGGGTACGCAGTATTTT.

The J gene is TRBJ2-5, the V gene TRBV7-6; 10 positions agree with TRBD1. Germline loops: CDR1 SGHVS, CDR2 FNYEAQ. The CDR3 length is 15 residues. V gave up 5 bases and J gave up 2 bases; unmatched junction bases: 5. The CDR3 DNA is TGTGCCAGCAGCAGCGGACAGGGGGGGCAAGAGACCCAGTACTTC. Protein product: CASSSGQGGQETQYF.

This clone was detected a few times. The chain carries TRBV7-2 and TRBJ1-3; D remains unclear. The CDR3 consists of 14 residues. Germline CDR1 and CDR2: SGHTA and FQGNSA. With 3 bases removed from V and 0 bases from J, the gap between germline ends came to 6 bases. CDR3 loop: CASSFSISGNTIYF. The CDR3 DNA reads TGTGCCAGCAGCTTTTCAATCTCTGGAAACACCATATATTTT.

The chain is built from TRBV29-1 and TRBJ1-2, with D unresolved. V gave up 0 bases and J gave up 4 bases, with 9 bases separating them. Germline CDR1 reads SQVTM; CDR2 reads ANQGSEA. The CDR3 length is 13 residues. CDR3 protein: CSVEDWRIYGYTF. Here the CDR3 DNA reads TGCAGCGTTGAAGACTGGCGGATCTATGGCTACACCTTC.